What follows are 15 T cell receptor beta chains derived from one specimen sequenced in a study of T cell responses to AZD1222 COVID-19 vaccine (dated by TCRdb to the early 2020s). The meaning of the sample's time point label: baseline before first vaccination. The receptor library was made with the immunoSEQ multiplex PCR assay. As stored in TCRdb, this immuneACCESS dataset retains in-frame rearrangements with V and J assigned. A fraction of the clones does not appear; measured against another copy, unresolved V genes explain less than half of the discrepancy, and the remainder lacks a known reason. The sample table contains under 150,000 clones; only one count was recorded for nearly 95% of them. Jointly, the top ten make up roughly 1% of the sample. The specimen was peripheral blood, collected on day 0 of AZD1222 vaccination. All receptors derive from an adult in good health.

V gene TRBV18 combines with J gene TRBJ2-2; D is ambiguous. This CDR3 has 14 amino acids. Trimming took off 6 bases at V and 1 base at J, with 9 bases between the two ends. CDR1 and CDR2 (germline): KGHSH, LQKENI. The CDR3 is CASSQFENTGELFF. In DNA form, the CDR3 reads TGTGCCAGCTCCCAATTCGAGAACACCGGGGAGCTGTTTTTT.

A single count supports this clone. V is TRBV6-1 and J is TRBJ2-3; maybe TRBD2 (6 bases). Germline assignment: CDR1 MNHNS and CDR2 SASEGT. Trimming left V 2 bases short and J 6 bases short, with 15 bases between. The CDR3 is 15 residues long. CDR3 residues: CASSEWGGARDTQYF. CDR3 coding DNA: TGTGCCAGCAGTGAATGGGGCGGGGCTCGGGATACGCAGTATTTT.

The chain recombines TRBV6-5 with TRBJ1-6; 7 positions agree with TRBD1. CDR1 and CDR2 from the germline V gene are MNHEY and SVGAGI. V trimming: 2 bases; J trimming: 9 bases; junction bases outside the gene matches: 7. CDR3 length: 15 amino acids. The DNA of the CDR3 is TGTGCCAGCAGTTACGGCCGGGACAGCGTTTCACCCCTCCACTTT. It yields the protein CASSYGRDSVSPLHF.

The rearrangement joins TRBV5-8 to TRBJ2-3; D could derive from TRBD1 or TRBD2 (5 bases each). This CDR3 is built from 14 residues. Germline CDR1 reads SGHTS; CDR2 reads YDEGEE. Trimming pared 1 base from V and 4 bases from J, leaving 10 bases between. The chain's CDR3 is CASSLRGVADTQYF. As DNA, the CDR3 is TGTGCCAGCAGCTTGAGAGGGGTTGCAGATACGCAGTATTTT.

The chain has TRBV5-1 and TRBJ1-2; D remains ambiguous. This CDR3 comprises 14 residues. Germline CDR1 reads SGHRS; CDR2 reads YFSETQ. Trimming pared 0 bases from V and 4 bases from J, leaving 10 bases between. CDR3 DNA: TGCGCCAGCAGCTTGGATTTGGGCGTCTATGGCTACACCTTC. Its translation is CASSLDLGVYGYTF. Looking up the rest from reference TRBV5-1 and TRBJ1-2 gives the full variable domain: KAGVTQTPRYLIKTRGQQVTLSCSPISGHRSVSWYQQTPGQGLQFLFEYFSETQRNKGNFPGRFSGRQFSNSRSEMNVSTLELGDSALYLCASSLDLGVYGYTFGSGTRLTVV.

V gene TRBV5-1 combines with J gene TRBJ2-5; 12 bases are shared with TRBD2. J was trimmed by 2 bases and V by 4 bases; bases with no gene match: 3. Germline V gene sequence: CDR1 SGHRS, CDR2 YFSETQ. This CDR3 contains 15 residues. CDR3 amino acids: CASSTLAGGQETQYF. The CDR3 nucleotides are TGCGCCAGCAGCACCCTAGCGGGGGGGCAAGAGACCCAGTACTTC.

V is TRBV7-2 and J is TRBJ2-3; perhaps TRBD2 as D (5 bases). This CDR3 comprises 15 residues. Germline V gene sequence: CDR1 SGHTA, CDR2 FQGNSA. V lost 3 bases, J lost 2 bases, and 12 bases lay in between. This CDR3 is CASSFSAFFTDTQYF. For the CDR3, the DNA is TGTGCCAGCAGCTTTAGCGCGTTTTTCACAGATACGCAGTATTTT.

This chain connects TRBV6-6 to TRBJ1-5; D ambiguous. The CDR3 has 13 residues. V lost 2 bases, J lost 4 bases, and 6 bases lay in between. Germline lookup yields CDR1 MNHNY and CDR2 SVGAGI (reference sequence). CDR3 nucleotide sequence: TGTGCCAGCAGTTACGACGGAAATCAGCCCCAGCATTTT. It codes for CASSYDGNQPQHF.

This chain joins TRBV4-1 and TRBJ1-2, with a weak D call TRBD1 (5 bases). V lost 3 bases and J 3 bases, leaving 14 bases between the germline ends. This CDR3 is built from 15 residues. Germline V lookup: CDR1 MGHRA, CDR2 YSYEKL. The CDR3 nucleotides read TGCGCCAGCAGCCACCCCCCGAGGGGTGACTATGGCTACACCTTC. It yields the protein CASSHPPRGDYGYTF.

This clone was seen only once. The chain recombines TRBV11-3 with TRBJ1-2; D unresolved. The CDR3 has 16 amino acids. Germline V gene lookup returns CDR1 SGHNT and CDR2 YENEEA. The V and J ends lost 1 base and 1 base respectively, with 13 bases between them. The CDR3 here is CASSLAQESFNYGYTF. CDR3 DNA: TGTGCCAGCAGCTTAGCTCAGGAGAGTTTTAACTATGGCTACACCTTC.

The rearrangement links TRBV19 to TRBJ2-5; 8 positions agree with TRBD2. Looked up from germline, CDR1 is LNHDA and CDR2 is SQIVND (reference sequence). V shed 7 bases, J shed 3 bases, and the junction held 13 bases outside the gene matches. CDR3 size: 16 residues. The CDR3 DNA follows: TGTGCCAGTAAAAAAATTAGCGGGGCCTTCGAAGAGACCCAGTACTTC. As protein: CASKKISGAFEETQYF.

This clone has a single count. The chain uses TRBV11-2 and TRBJ2-7; TRBD2 is a possible D gene (5 bases). The CDR3 has 14 residues. CDR1 is SGHAT and CDR2 is FQNNGV in the germline V gene. V lost 0 bases and J lost 6, with 12 bases in between. This chain's CDR3 is CASSLDPGMGEQYF. Written as DNA, the CDR3 is TGTGCCAGCAGCTTAGATCCGGGAATGGGCGAGCAGTACTTC.

The V gene is TRBV7-8, the J gene TRBJ1-4, with no clear D. The CDR3 is made up of 13 amino acids. V was pared by 1 base and J by 8 bases, with 8 bases between. CDR1 and CDR2 (germline): SGHVS, FQNEAQ. CDR3 region: CASSLGGWEKLFF. The CDR3 nucleotides read TGTGCCAGCAGCTTAGGAGGGTGGGAAAAACTGTTTTTT.

This clone was seen more than once but under ten times. The V call is TRBV29-1, the J call TRBJ1-5; TRBD1 might be the D (6 bases). Trimming cost V 1 base and J 5 bases, with 9 bases left between them. The CDR3 is 13 residues long. CDR1 and CDR2 from the germline V gene are SQVTM and ANQGSEA. The CDR3, as DNA: TGCAGCGTTGAAGCGGGGGCTGATCAGCCCCAGCATTTT. This gives the protein CSVEAGADQPQHF. The complete variable domain, with remaining parts taken from reference TRBV29-1 and TRBJ1-5, reads SAVISQKPSRDICQRGTSLTIQCQVDSQVTMMFWYRQQPGQSLTLIATANQGSEATYESGFVIDKFPISRPNLTFSTLTVSNMSPEDSSIYLCSVEAGADQPQHFGDGTRLSIL.

The chain is built from TRBV7-7 and TRBJ2-7; 10 nucleotides align to TRBD1. Germline assignment: CDR1 SSHAT and CDR2 FNYEAQ (reference sequence). The CDR3 is 15 amino acids. Trimming took 5 bases from V and 0 from J; bases not matched to a gene: 4. The CDR3 region is CASSLGQGFSYEQYF. In nucleotides, the CDR3 is TGTGCCAGCAGCCTGGGACAGGGGTTCTCCTACGAGCAGTACTTC.